The present T cell receptor beta chain was sequenced within a study of cytomegalovirus exposure and HLA in healthy donors. A word on this clone: Its antigen is unknown.

Study-level findings and limits: One cluster of highly shared sequence variants probably arose as a sequencing artifact. Several top significant clusters appeared, in a later analysis, to be linked to common viral pathogens. Other equally common chains were less clonally expanded than HLA-associated TCR beta chains, a later analysis showed. TCR beta chain V- and J-gene trimming was linked, in a later analysis, to a missense variant in DCLRE1C.

Primers: 60 Vbeta forward and 13 Jbeta reverse. Assay used: immunoSEQ multiplex PCR; TCRdb lists only in-frame clones, some missing. The sample includes around 160,000 clones, around four fifths of them seen just once. The CDR3 is 14 amino acids. CDR1 and CDR2 (germline): SGHDT, YYEEEE. V shed 5 bases and J 2 bases; nucleotides not matched to a gene: 7. This chain connects TRBV5-6 to TRBJ2-7, with 7 bases matching TRBD2. Sequenced: PBMCs. The clonotype originates from a man younger than 35 in good health and CMV-seropositive. The CDR3 is CASRRLSGTYEQYF. CDR3 nucleotides: TGTGCCAGCAGGCGACTAAGCGGGACCTACGAGCAGTACTTC.